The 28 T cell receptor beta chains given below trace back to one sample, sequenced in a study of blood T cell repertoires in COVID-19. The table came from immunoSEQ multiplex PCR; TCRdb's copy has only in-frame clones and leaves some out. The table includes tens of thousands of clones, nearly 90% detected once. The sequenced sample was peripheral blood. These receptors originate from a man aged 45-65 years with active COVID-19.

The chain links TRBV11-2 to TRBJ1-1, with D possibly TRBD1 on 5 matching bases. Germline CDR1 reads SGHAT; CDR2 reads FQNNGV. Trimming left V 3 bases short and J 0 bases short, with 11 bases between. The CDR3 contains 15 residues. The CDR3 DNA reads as TGTGCCAGCAGCTTTAGACAGTCGATGAACACTGAAGCTTTCTTT. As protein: CASSFRQSMNTEAFF.

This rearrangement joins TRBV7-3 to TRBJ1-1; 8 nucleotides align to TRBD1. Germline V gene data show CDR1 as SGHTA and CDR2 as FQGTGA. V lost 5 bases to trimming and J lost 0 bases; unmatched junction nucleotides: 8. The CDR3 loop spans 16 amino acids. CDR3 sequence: CASSRTGGSMNTEAFF. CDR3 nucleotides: TGTGCCAGCAGCCGAACAGGGGGTTCCATGAACACTGAAGCTTTCTTT.

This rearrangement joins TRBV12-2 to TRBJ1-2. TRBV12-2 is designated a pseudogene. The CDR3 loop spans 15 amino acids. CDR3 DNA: TGTGCAAGTCGCTCGGCGGGGGGAAGATGGGGTGGCTACACCTTC. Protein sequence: CASRSAGGRWGGYTF.

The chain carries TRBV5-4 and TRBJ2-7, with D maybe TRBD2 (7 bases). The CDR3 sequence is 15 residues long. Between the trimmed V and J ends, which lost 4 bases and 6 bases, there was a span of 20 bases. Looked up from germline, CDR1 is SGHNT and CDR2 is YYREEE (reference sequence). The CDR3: CASSARGRGPGEQYF. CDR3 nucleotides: TGTGCCAGCAGCGCCCGGGGGCGGGGGCCAGGCGAGCAGTACTTC.

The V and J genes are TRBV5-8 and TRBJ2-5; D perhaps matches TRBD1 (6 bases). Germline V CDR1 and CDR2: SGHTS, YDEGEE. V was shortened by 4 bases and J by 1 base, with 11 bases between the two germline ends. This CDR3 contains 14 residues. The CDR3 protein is CASSPWDTQETQYF. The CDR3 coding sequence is TGTGCCAGCAGCCCATGGGACACCCAAGAGACCCAGTACTTC.

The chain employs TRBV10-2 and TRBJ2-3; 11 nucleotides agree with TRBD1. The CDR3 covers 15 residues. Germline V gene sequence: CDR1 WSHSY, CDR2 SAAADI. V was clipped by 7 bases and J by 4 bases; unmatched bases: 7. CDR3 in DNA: TGCGCCAGCATGTACGGGACAGGGGGTTCAGATACGCAGTATTTT. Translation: CASMYGTGGSDTQYF.

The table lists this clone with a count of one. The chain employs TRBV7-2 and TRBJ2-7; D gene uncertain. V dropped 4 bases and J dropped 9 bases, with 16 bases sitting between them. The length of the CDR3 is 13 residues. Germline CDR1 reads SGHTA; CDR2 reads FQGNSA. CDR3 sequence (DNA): TGTGCCAGCAGCTCAAGCGCGGAATTTCCGCAGTACTTC. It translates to CASSSSAEFPQYF.

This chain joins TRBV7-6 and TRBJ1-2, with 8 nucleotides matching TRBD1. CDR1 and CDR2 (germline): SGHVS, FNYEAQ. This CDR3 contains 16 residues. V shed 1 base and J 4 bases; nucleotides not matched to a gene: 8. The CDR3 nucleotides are TGTGCCAGCAGCTTAGTGCAGGGGGCCCTCTCCTATGGCTACACCTTC. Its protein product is CASSLVQGALSYGYTF.

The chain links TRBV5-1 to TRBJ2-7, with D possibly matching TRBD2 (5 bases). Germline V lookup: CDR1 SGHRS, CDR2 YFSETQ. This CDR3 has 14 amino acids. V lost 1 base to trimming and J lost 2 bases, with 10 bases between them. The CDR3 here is CASSLRGLAYEQYF. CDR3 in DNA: TGCGCCAGCAGCTTGCGGGGATTGGCCTACGAGCAGTACTTC.

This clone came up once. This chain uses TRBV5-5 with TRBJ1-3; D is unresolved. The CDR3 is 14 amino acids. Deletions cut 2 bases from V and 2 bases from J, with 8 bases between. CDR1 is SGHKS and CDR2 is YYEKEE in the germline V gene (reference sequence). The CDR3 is CASSFYDTGNTIYF. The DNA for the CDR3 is TGTGCCAGCAGCTTCTACGACACTGGAAACACCATATATTTT.

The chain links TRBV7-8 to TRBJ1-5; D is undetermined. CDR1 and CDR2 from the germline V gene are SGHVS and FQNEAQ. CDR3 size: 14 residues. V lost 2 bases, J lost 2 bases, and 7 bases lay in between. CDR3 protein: CASSLIEGNQPQHF. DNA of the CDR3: TGTGCCAGCAGCTTAATCGAGGGCAATCAGCCCCAGCATTTT.

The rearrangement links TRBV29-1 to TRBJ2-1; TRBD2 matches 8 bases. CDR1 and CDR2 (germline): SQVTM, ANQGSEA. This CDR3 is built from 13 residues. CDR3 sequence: CIARGGSYNEQFF. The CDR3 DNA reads TGCATCGCTCGGGGGGGGTCCTACAATGAGCAGTTCTTC.

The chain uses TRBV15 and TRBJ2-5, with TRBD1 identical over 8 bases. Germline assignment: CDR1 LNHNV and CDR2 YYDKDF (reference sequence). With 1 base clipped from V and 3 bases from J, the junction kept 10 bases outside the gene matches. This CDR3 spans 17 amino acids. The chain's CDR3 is CATSRAPAGTGEETQYF. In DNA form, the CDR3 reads TGTGCCACCAGCAGAGCTCCGGCCGGGACAGGAGAAGAGACCCAGTACTTC.

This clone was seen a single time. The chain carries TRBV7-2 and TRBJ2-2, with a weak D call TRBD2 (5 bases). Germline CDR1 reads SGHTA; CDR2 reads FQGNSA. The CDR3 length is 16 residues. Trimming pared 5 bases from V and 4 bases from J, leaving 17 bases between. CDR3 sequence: CASSPSRVWGTGELFF. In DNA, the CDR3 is TGTGCCAGCAGCCCCTCGAGGGTGTGGGGCACCGGGGAGCTGTTTTTT.

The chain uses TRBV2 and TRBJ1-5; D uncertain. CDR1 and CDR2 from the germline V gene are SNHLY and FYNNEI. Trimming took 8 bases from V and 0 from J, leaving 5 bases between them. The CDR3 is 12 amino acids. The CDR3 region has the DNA TGTGCCAGCCATTTTAGCAATCAGCCCCAGCATTTT. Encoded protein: CASHFSNQPQHF.

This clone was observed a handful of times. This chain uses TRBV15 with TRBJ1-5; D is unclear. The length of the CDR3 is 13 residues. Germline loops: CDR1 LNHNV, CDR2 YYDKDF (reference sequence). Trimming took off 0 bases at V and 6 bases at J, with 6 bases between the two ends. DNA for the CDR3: TGTGCCACCAGCAGAGATCGAGGTCAGCCCCAGCATTTT. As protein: CATSRDRGQPQHF. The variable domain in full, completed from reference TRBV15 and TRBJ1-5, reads DAMVIQNPRYQVTQFGKPVTLSCSQTLNHNVMYWYQQKSSQAPKLLFHYYDKDFNNEADTPDNFQSRRPNTSFCFLDIRSPGLGDTAMYLCATSRDRGQPQHFGDGTRLSIL.

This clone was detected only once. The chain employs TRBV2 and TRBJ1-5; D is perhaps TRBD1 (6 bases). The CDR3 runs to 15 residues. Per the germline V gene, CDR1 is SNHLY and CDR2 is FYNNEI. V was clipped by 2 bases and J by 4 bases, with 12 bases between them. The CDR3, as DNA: TGTGCCAGCAGTGAACGGACAGCAAGGAATCAGCCCCAGCATTTT. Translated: CASSERTARNQPQHF.

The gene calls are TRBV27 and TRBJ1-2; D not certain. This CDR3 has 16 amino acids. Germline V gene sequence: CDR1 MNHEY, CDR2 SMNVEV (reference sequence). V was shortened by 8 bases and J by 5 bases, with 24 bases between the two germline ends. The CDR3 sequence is CASYGTKRGTLYGYTF. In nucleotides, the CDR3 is TGTGCCAGCTACGGCACAAAGAGAGGTACCCTATATGGCTACACCTTC.

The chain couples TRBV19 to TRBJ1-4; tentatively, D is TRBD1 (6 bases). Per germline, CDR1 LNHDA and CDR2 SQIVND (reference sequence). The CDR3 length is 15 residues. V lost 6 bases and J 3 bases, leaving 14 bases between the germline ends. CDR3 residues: CASSPQGPSNEKLFF. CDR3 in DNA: TGTGCCAGTAGCCCACAGGGTCCGTCTAATGAAAAACTGTTTTTT.

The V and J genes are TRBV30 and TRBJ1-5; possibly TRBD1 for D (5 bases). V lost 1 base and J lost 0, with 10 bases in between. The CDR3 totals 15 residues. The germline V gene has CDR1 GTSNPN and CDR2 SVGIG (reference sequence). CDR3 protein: CAWSGQGGSNQPQHF. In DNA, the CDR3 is TGTGCCTGGAGTGGCCAGGGCGGTAGCAATCAGCCCCAGCATTTT.

The CDR3 region has the DNA TGTGCCAGCAGCCGTCGAGGGTACAATGAGCAGTTCTTC. Translating it yields CASSRRGYNEQFF. This chain connects TRBV12-3 or TRBV12-4 to TRBJ2-1; a possible D gene is TRBD2 (5 bases). The CDR3 totals 13 residues. V was pared by 6 bases and J by 4 bases, with 10 bases between.

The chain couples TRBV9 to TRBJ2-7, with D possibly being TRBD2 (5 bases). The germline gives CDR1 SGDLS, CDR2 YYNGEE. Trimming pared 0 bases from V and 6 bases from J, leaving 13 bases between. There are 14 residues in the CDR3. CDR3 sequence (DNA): TGTGCCAGCAGCGTAGCTAGCCTCACCTCCGAGCAGTACTTC. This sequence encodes CASSVASLTSEQYF.

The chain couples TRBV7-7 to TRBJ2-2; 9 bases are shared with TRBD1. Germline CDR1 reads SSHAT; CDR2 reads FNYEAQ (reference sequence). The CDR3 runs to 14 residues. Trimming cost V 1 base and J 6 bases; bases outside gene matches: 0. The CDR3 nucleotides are TGTGCCAGCAGCTTAGGACAGGGGGCCGGGGAGCTGTTTTTT. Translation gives CASSLGQGAGELFF.

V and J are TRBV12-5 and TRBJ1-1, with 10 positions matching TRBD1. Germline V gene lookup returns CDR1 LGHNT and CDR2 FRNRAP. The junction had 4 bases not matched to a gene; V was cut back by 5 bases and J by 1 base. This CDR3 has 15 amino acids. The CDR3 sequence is CASGTGQGGNTEAFF. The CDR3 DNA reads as TGTGCTAGTGGTACCGGACAGGGGGGGAACACTGAAGCTTTCTTT.

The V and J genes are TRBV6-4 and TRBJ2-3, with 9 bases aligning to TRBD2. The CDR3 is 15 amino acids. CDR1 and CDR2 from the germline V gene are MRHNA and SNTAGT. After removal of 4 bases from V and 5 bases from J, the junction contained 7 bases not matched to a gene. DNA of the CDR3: TGTGCCAGCAGTGTCGGCGGGGGGGCTGGAGATACGCAGTATTTT. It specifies CASSVGGGAGDTQYF.

The CDR3 sequence is CASSYFQGTYEQYF. The CDR3 DNA follows: TGTGCCAGCAGTTACTTTCAGGGGACCTACGAGCAGTACTTC. The chain recombines TRBV6-2 or TRBV6-3 with TRBJ2-7, with D perhaps TRBD1 (6 bases). CDR3 length: 14 amino acids. Germline V CDR1 and CDR2: MNHEY, SVGEGT. Trimming left V 1 base short and J 2 bases short, with 9 bases between.

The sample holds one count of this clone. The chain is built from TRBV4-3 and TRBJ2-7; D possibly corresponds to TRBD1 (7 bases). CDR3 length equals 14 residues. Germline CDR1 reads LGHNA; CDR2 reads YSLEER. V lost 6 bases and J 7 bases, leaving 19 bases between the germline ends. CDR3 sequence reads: CASSLSGGRGEQYF. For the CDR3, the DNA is TGCGCCAGCAGTCTCTCAGGGGGGAGAGGGGAGCAGTACTTC.

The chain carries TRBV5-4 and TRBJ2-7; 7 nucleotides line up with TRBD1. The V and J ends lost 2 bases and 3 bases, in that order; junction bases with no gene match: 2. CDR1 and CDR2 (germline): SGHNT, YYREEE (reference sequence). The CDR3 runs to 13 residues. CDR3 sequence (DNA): TGTGCCAGCAGCTTAGGGACAGACTACGAGCAGTACTTC. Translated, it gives CASSLGTDYEQYF.